This TCR beta chain appears in the sequencing data of a study of response to subunit inactivated influenza vaccine. TCRdb reprocessed the RT-PCR reads via MiXCR and lists one record per CDR3 protein. The sample has under 850,000 distinct CDR3 sequences; approximately 18% are singletons. This CDR3 spans 21 amino acids. V shed 7 bases and J 0 bases; nucleotides not matched to a gene: 22. Germline CDR1 and CDR2: DFQATT and SNEGSKA (reference sequence). The genes are TRBV20-1 and TRBJ2-4, with 12 positions matching TRBD2. Specimen: PBMCs from blood, collected roughly 5 days after vaccination. The TCR sequence derives from a man aged 45-65 years who received an inactivated influenza vaccine. The CDR3 DNA reads as TGCAGTGTTCTCCTCCCTGGGACTAGCGGGTTTGGGCTAGGAGCCAAAAACATTCAGTACTTC. Translating it yields CSVLLPGTSGFGLGAKNIQYF.